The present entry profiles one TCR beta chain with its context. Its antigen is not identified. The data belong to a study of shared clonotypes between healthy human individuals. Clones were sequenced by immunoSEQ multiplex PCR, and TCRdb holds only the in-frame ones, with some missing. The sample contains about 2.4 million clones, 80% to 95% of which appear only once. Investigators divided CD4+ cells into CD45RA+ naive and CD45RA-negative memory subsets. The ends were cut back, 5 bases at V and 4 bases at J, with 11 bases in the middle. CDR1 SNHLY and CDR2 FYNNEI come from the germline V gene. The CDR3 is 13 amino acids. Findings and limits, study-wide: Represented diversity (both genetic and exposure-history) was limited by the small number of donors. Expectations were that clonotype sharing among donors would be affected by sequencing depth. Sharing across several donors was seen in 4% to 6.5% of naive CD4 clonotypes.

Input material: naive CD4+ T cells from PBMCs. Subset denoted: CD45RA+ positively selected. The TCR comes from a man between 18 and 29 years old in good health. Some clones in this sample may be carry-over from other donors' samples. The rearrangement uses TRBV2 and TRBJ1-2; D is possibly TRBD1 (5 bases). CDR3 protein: CASSLDSAYGYTF. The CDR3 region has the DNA TGTGCCAGCAGTCTTGACAGCGCCTATGGCTACACCTTC.